This T cell receptor beta chain was recorded in a study of cytomegalovirus exposure and HLA in healthy donors. General study points: Previous analysis showed most TCR beta V segments were productive about 87% or about 30% of the time. In a later analysis, V- and J-gene trimming of beta chains associated with a DCLRE1C missense variant, replicated independently. Because they were indistinguishable, some V segments, including TRBV6-2 and TRBV6-3, were excluded.

Germline V gene lookup returns CDR1 SQVTM and CDR2 ANQGSEA. This CDR3 region has 13 residues. Trimming removed 6 bases from V and 4 bases from J; junction bases left unmatched: 5. This clone was seen just once. The antigen is unknown. Use of 60 Vbeta and 13 Jbeta primers characterized the PCR. As originally analysed: About 10 million of 75 million to 85 million unique TCR beta chains were shared, per a later count. Profiling relied on immunoSEQ multiplex PCR, and the TCRdb table lists in-frame clones only, not all of them. V, J and clone size derive from that table, while D and trimming were established from the DNA sequence. The data show fewer than 300,000 clones, 70% to 90% seen once.

The sequence derives from a man aged 35-49 years in good health and CMV-seropositive. The gene calls are TRBV29-1 and TRBJ2-2; TRBD1 matches at 7 bases. The material sequenced was PBMCs. CDR3: CSVIDRVTGELFF. The DNA of the CDR3 is TGCAGCGTCATCGACAGGGTCACCGGGGAGCTGTTTTTT.